This T cell receptor (beta chain) was observed in a study of T-cell reconstitution after alpha-beta-depleted transplantation in children. Study-wide results and limits: Alpha-beta T cells about two months after transplant reportedly derived from several hundred expanded graft clones. T-cell numbers and diversity one year post-transplant derived largely from freshly generated T cells. Surviving recipient T cells and thymic progenitors underlay high day-60 TCRbeta diversity in some patients.

About this clonotype itself: Its antigen is undetermined.

Unique molecular identifiers featured in how the TCRbeta library was prepared. One entry per CDR3 protein, called by TCRdb with MiXCR from the PCR reads. The sample holds approximately 800,000 distinct CDR3 sequences; roughly 15% are singletons and the top ten take roughly 5%. This CDR3 region has 13 residues. V lost 4 bases and J lost 7; bases outside the gene matches: 7. Germline V gives CDR1 ENHRY, CDR2 SYGVKD. This TCR was recovered from a male patient between 5 and 17 years old who had a stem cell transplant for acute lymphoblastic leukemia, so the T cells may come from the graft donor. This chain joins TRBV10-3 and TRBJ2-7; 7 bases are a match to TRBD2. The material was PBMCs, mostly from graft donor cells, obtained 360 days after TCRalphabeta/CD19-depleted stem cell transplant. The CDR3 loop is CAISAAGLEEQYF. CDR3 sequence (DNA): TGTGCCATCAGTGCAGCGGGATTGGAGGAGCAGTACTTC.